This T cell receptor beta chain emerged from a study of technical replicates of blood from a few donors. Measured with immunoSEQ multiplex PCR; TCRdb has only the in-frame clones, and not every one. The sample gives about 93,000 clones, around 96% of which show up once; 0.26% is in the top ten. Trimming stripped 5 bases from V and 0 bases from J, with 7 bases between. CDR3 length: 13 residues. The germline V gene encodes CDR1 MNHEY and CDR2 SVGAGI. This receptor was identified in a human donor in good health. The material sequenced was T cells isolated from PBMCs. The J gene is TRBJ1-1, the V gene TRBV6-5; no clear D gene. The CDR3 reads CASSLTVNTEAFF. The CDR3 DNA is TGTGCCAGCAGTCTTACGGTGAACACTGAAGCTTTCTTT.